Listed below are T cell receptor beta chains from one sample, sequenced in a study of human T cells and chemical hapten exposure. In TCRdb, the RACE reads were re-called with MiXCR into one record per CDR3 protein. The sample has some 79,000 distinct CDR3 sequences; roughly 7.6% are singletons. Sample: whole blood, taken in connection with sensitization to the hapten diphenylcyclopropenone (DPC). These receptors were collected from a woman between 25 and 40 years old with alopecia areata. Some clones in this sample may be carry-over from other donors' samples. The CDR3 runs from the conserved cysteine through the conserved F or W. The D gene is left open where the match is weak. Expanded clones get a size class; other rows say once, few or many, or leave the size out.

d_gene,v_gene,j_gene,abundance,CDR3nt,CDR3aa
.,TRBV3-1,TRBJ2-1,.,TGTGCCAGCAGCCAAGGAGGGACAAGGGGCGGGAATGAGCAGTTCTTC,CASSQGGTRGGNEQFF
TRBD1,TRBV20-1,TRBJ1-1,few,TGCAGTGCTAGAACGGGACAGGGGAGGAACACTGAAGCTTTCTTT,CSARTGQGRNTEAFF
.,TRBV27,TRBJ2-3,many,TGTGCCAGCAGTCGGGCTTTGGACGGCCGAGGCACAGATACGCAGTATTTT,CASSRALDGRGTDTQYF
TRBD1,TRBV27,TRBJ1-4,many,TGTGCCAGCACCACCGGGACAGCTAATGAAAAACTGTTTTTT,CASTTGTANEKLFF
TRBD1,TRBV2,TRBJ1-5,many,TGTGCCAGCAGTGGAGGGGGTAACAGGGGGTATCAGCCCCAGCATTTT,CASSGGGNRGYQPQHF
TRBD2,TRBV20-1,TRBJ2-7,many,TGCAGTGCTAGTGGCGGGACTAGTAACTACGAGCAGTACTTC,CSASGGTSNYEQYF
TRBD1,TRBV20-1,TRBJ2-3,many,TGCAGTGCTAGTGGGGACAGGATTTCCACAGATACGCAGTATTTT,CSASGDRISTDTQYF
TRBD1,TRBV15,TRBJ1-6,few,TGTGCCACCAGCAGAGCGGGAACAGGGGGTGCTTATAATTCACCCCTCCACTTT,CATSRAGTGGAYNSPLHF
.,TRBV20-1,TRBJ2-3,many,TGCAGTGCTCGGGACCAGAACACAGATACGCAGTATTTT,CSARDQNTDTQYF
TRBD1,TRBV5-1,TRBJ2-1,.,TGCGCCAGCAGCATGGGACAGCAGTACTCCTACAATGAGCAGTTCTTC,CASSMGQQYSYNEQFF
.,TRBV30,TRBJ2-4,.,TGTGCCTGGGGGGGACGGCTGCGCGGAAACATTCAGTACTTC,CAWGGRLRGNIQYF
.,TRBV3-1,TRBJ1-5,many,TGTGCCAGCAGCCAAGGCCCCCAGCCCCAGCATTTT,CASSQGPQPQHF
.,TRBV3-1,TRBJ1-5,.,TGTGCCAGCAGCCAGAACAGGGATCAGCCCCAGCATTTT,CASSQNRDQPQHF
.,TRBV5-1,TRBJ1-1,few,TGCGCCAGCAGCTTGCTTGGACTACAGGGAGGGGGATTTACTGAAGCTTTCTTT,CASSLLGLQGGGFTEAFF
TRBD1,TRBV18,TRBJ2-7,.,TGTGCCAGCTTCTCCGGGACAGGGAATTACGAGCAGTACTTC,CASFSGTGNYEQYF
TRBD1,TRBV29-1,TRBJ2-3,.,TGCAGCGAAACAGGGGGCACAGATACGCAGTATTTT,CSETGGTDTQYF
.,TRBV7-9,TRBJ1-1,few,TGTGCCAGCAGCTTCGAGGGAGGGAGAATGGGGACTGAAGCTTTCTTT,CASSFEGGRMGTEAFF
.,TRBV5-5,TRBJ2-2,many,TGTGCCAGCAGCCTCCCTGGAGCCGGGGAGCTGTTTTTT,CASSLPGAGELFF
.,TRBV2,TRBJ1-1,many,TGTGCCAGCTCCAGGGGTTGGACCACTGAAGCTTTCTTT,CASSRGWTTEAFF
.,TRBV28,TRBJ2-7,many,TGTGCCAGCATAGGCAGGGCACCCTACGAGCAGTACTTC,CASIGRAPYEQYF
.,TRBV3-1,TRBJ1-1,.,TGTGCCAGCAGCCAACGACAGGCTCGTTCTGAAGCTTTCTTT,CASSQRQARSEAFF
TRBD1,TRBV20-1,TRBJ1-3,.,TGCAGTGCTATGGGACAGGGGACTGGAAACACCATATATTTT,CSAMGQGTGNTIYF
.,TRBV30,TRBJ2-7,many,TGTGCCTGGAGTGGACTAGTGGATTTCACCGGCGAGCAGTACTTC,CAWSGLVDFTGEQYF
TRBD2,TRBV20-1,TRBJ2-5,.,TGCAGTGCTAGAGTGGCGGGGGGGCCAGGAGAGACCCAGTACTTC,CSARVAGGPGETQYF
.,TRBV29-1,TRBJ1-1,.,TGCAGCGTTGGGACACGGATAAACACTGAAGCTTTCTTT,CSVGTRINTEAFF
.,TRBV7-9,TRBJ2-7,few,TGTGCCGCGGGCAGGGGTGGCGAGCAGTACTTC,CAAGRGGEQYF
.,TRBV20-1,TRBJ1-1,few,TGCAGTGCTAGAACAGGGAACACTGAAGCTTTCTTT,CSARTGNTEAFF
.,TRBV5-4,TRBJ2-7,.,TGTGCCAGCAGCCCTACCCGGAGCGGCGTCGGGGTACACGAGCAGTACTTC,CASSPTRSGVGVHEQYF
.,TRBV29-1,TRBJ2-5,.,TGCAGCGTTTCGGTCAGCCGCATTGTGGAGACCCAGTACTTC,CSVSVSRIVETQYF
.,TRBV5-1,TRBJ2-3,many,TGCGCCAGCAGCTTGGACCGAGGTCTGAGCGTGGATACGCAGTATTTT,CASSLDRGLSVDTQYF
TRBD2,TRBV20-1,TRBJ2-3,.,TGCAGTGCTAGAGATCCTAGCGAGACTAGCGTCGGTACAGATACGCAGTATTTT,CSARDPSETSVGTDTQYF
.,TRBV29-1,TRBJ2-3,many,TGCAGCGTTGTTAGGGTAGACACAGATACGCAGTATTTT,CSVVRVDTDTQYF
.,TRBV14,TRBJ2-6,many,TGTGCCAGCAGCCAAGATACAGGTCTGGGGGCCAACGTCCTGACTTTC,CASSQDTGLGANVLTF
TRBD1,TRBV4-2,TRBJ1-5,many,TGTGCCAGCAGCCAAATGACAGGGGGCTCCTATCAGCCCCAGCATTTT,CASSQMTGGSYQPQHF
.,TRBV7-9,TRBJ1-3,many,TGTGCCAGCAGAGATTACAGGGACTCTGGAAACACCATATATTTT,CASRDYRDSGNTIYF
.,TRBV5-1,TRBJ2-5,.,TGCGCCAGCAGCTTGGTTCCTAATGGAGAGACCCAGTACTTC,CASSLVPNGETQYF
.,TRBV20-1,TRBJ1-2,many,TGCAGTGCTAGACTGCCCGGAGGATATGGCTACACCTTC,CSARLPGGYGYTF